The present T cell receptor beta chain was sequenced within a study of blood T cell repertoires in COVID-19. The CDR3 loop spans 15 amino acids. In germline, CDR1 is SEHNR, CDR2 FQNEAQ (reference sequence). Germline trimming cut 3 bases from V and 0 bases from J; bases unmatched to any gene: 4. Cohort 3 donors were reported recovered after two negative PCRs, clearance, or symptom resolution. This clone has a single count. The assay was immunoSEQ multiplex PCR, and TCRdb's table has in-frame clones only and misses some. The data show 300,000 to 400,000 clones, 90% seen once. This sequence was found in a man aged 60 to 75 who had recovered from COVID-19. The chain uses TRBV7-9 and TRBJ1-1; the match to TRBD1 covers 7 bases. The sequencing input was PBMCs or T cells enriched from blood (not recorded which). CDR3 nucleotide sequence: TGTGCCAGCAGCTTCGAGGGACAGTTGAACACTGAAGCTTTCTTT. Translated, it gives CASSFEGQLNTEAFF.